The clone carrying this T cell receptor beta chain has ten or more counts. Unmatched junction bases numbered 8, after V lost 5 bases and J lost 7 bases. The germline CDR1 and CDR2 sequences are LGHDT and YNNKEL (reference sequence). The CDR3 consists of 15 residues. The sample belongs to a study of patients and donors after allogeneic stem cell transplantation. MiXCR, run by TCRdb on the RT-PCR reads, gives a single entry per CDR3 protein. The sample holds under 95,000 distinct CDR3 sequences, roughly 5.1% seen once. The chain employs TRBV3-1 and TRBJ2-2; 9 nucleotides line up with TRBD1. The clonotype was recovered from a human donor who was either an allogeneic HSCT recipient or a stem cell or donor lymphocyte infusion donor (not recorded which). It is not recorded whose cells these are; they may come from a transplant donor. Sequences were obtained from blood, either unsorted or a sorted T cell fraction (not recorded which). The CDR3 DNA is TGTGCCAGCAGCAATGACAGGGGGATCATCGGGGAGCTGTTTTTT. Protein product: CASSNDRGIIGELFF.